The 11 T cell receptor beta chains given below trace back to one sample, sequenced in a study of cytomegalovirus exposure and HLA in healthy donors. Researchers ran the PCR with 60 Vbeta and 13 Jbeta primers. TCRdb keeps only in-frame clones here, not all; method: immunoSEQ multiplex PCR. The repertoire includes over 200,000 clones, 82% of them detected once, and over 5% sits in the top ten. Sequenced: PBMCs. The receptors derive from a woman aged 40 to 55 in good health and CMV-seropositive.

With regard to this clone: The identical CDR3 is also encoded by other nucleotide sequences in the sample. This chain links TRBV10-3 with TRBJ1-6; 9 bases fit TRBD1. CDR1 is ENHRY and CDR2 is SYGVKD in the germline V gene. Germline trimming cut 10 bases from V and 7 bases from J; bases unmatched to any gene: 8. CDR3 length: 14 residues. The CDR3 bases are TGTGCCACAAGGGGACAGGGTGGCAATTCACCCCTCCACTTT. This gives the protein CATRGQGGNSPLHF.

The chain employs TRBV28 and TRBJ2-1; TRBD2 matches 14 bases. The CDR3 runs to 15 residues. Germline CDR1 is MDHEN and CDR2 is SYDVKM. The V gene end was trimmed by 5 bases and the J gene end by 10 bases; junction bases not matched to a gene: 7. CDR3 amino acids: CASSTGTSGSNEQFF. CDR3 DNA sequence: TGTGCCAGCAGTACCGGGACTAGCGGGAGCAACGAGCAGTTCTTC.

The V gene is TRBV15, the J gene TRBJ1-1; D is ambiguous. Germline loops: CDR1 LNHNV, CDR2 YYDKDF (reference sequence). This CDR3 comprises 15 residues. V gave up 3 bases and J gave up 2 bases, with 13 bases separating them. Here the CDR3 reads CATSSERAVNTEAFF. DNA of the CDR3: TGTGCCACCAGCAGTGAGAGGGCAGTTAACACTGAAGCTTTCTTT.

The genes are TRBV9 and TRBJ1-2, with no clear D. V was shortened by 0 bases and J by 8 bases, with 11 bases between the two germline ends. Germline CDR1 is SGDLS and CDR2 is YYNGEE. The CDR3 covers 13 residues. CDR3 DNA sequence: TGTGCCAGCAGCGTAGCTAATATGAGAGGCTACACCTTC. It codes for CASSVANMRGYTF.

This clone was observed a single time. The V and J genes are TRBV11-2 and TRBJ2-7; 8 bases map to TRBD1. Germline CDR1 and CDR2: SGHAT and FQNNGV. This CDR3 spans 13 amino acids. The junction had 8 bases not matched to a gene; V was cut back by 8 bases and J by 5 bases. CDR3 in amino acids: CASRWTGSHEQYF. Written as DNA, the CDR3 is TGTGCCAGCCGTTGGACAGGGAGCCACGAGCAGTACTTC.

This chain uses TRBV4-3 with TRBJ1-2; 9 bases fit TRBD1. Unmatched junction bases numbered 4, after V lost 0 bases and J lost 11 bases. CDR3 length equals 13 residues. Germline V gene data show CDR1 as LGHNA and CDR2 as YSLEER. This CDR3 reads CASSQDRDRDYTF. DNA for the CDR3: TGCGCCAGCAGCCAAGATCGGGACAGGGATTACACCTTC.

The chain is built from TRBV7-2 and TRBJ2-5, with 9 nucleotides matching TRBD2. This CDR3 spans 15 amino acids. V lost 4 bases, J lost 5 bases, and 8 bases stayed unmatched. Germline-derived CDR1 and CDR2 are SGHTA and FQGNSA. The CDR3: CASSYVAGEGETQYF. As DNA, the CDR3 is TGTGCCAGCAGCTACGTAGCGGGGGAGGGGGAGACCCAGTACTTC.

This clone showed up just a few times. The chain combines TRBV29-1 with TRBJ1-1, with TRBD1 as a possible D gene (5 bases). Trimming took off 3 bases at V and 7 bases at J, with 12 bases between the two ends. Per the germline V gene, CDR1 is SQVTM and CDR2 is ANQGSEA. The CDR3 totals 12 residues. This CDR3 reads CSVEGEGVEAFF. The CDR3 bases are TGCAGCGTTGAGGGGGAGGGAGTTGAAGCTTTCTTT. Drawing the rest from reference TRBV29-1 and TRBJ1-1, the complete variable domain is SAVISQKPSRDICQRGTSLTIQCQVDSQVTMMFWYRQQPGQSLTLIATANQGSEATYESGFVIDKFPISRPNLTFSTLTVSNMSPEDSSIYLCSVEGEGVEAFFGQGTRLTVV.

The V and J genes are TRBV30 and TRBJ1-5; 7 nucleotides line up with TRBD1. V dropped 3 bases and J dropped 2; count of bases not matched to a gene: 13. The CDR3 extends over 17 amino acids. Per the germline V gene, CDR1 is GTSNPN and CDR2 is SVGIG (reference sequence). The chain's CDR3 is CAWSRLQGGLGNQPQHF. The CDR3 nucleotides read TGTGCCTGGAGCCGACTTCAGGGGGGATTAGGCAATCAGCCCCAGCATTTT.

The chain carries TRBV18 and TRBJ2-6; possibly TRBD1 for D (5 bases). There are 16 residues in the CDR3. Germline values: CDR1 KGHSH, CDR2 LQKENI. Between the trimmed V and J ends, which lost 8 bases and 0 bases, there was a span of 14 bases. The CDR3 coding sequence is TGTGCCAGCACCAGATCAGGGAACTCTGGGGCCAACGTCCTGACTTTC. This codes for CASTRSGNSGANVLTF.

The chain links TRBV11-1 to TRBJ2-5, with 10 bases matching TRBD2. The tail of the sequence fits TRBJ2-7 better, so the J call may be wrong. This CDR3 spans 15 amino acids. The germline gives CDR1 SGHAT, CDR2 FQDESV (reference sequence). The CDR3 nucleotides are TGTGCCAGCAGCTTAGCGACTAGCGGGCCCTACGAGCAGTACTTC. It is translated as CASSLATSGPYEQYF.